This is a list of T cell receptor beta chains from one sample in a study of CD8 T cells in ankylosing spondylitis. A single record per CDR3 protein comes from TCRdb applying MiXCR to the 5' RACE reads. In the table there are about 220,000 distinct CDR3 sequences, 18% of which are singletons. Sample: blood, either unsorted or a sorted T cell fraction (not recorded which). These receptors were obtained from a male donor with ankylosing spondylitis. The CDR3 runs from the conserved cysteine through the conserved F or W. Fields, in order: J gene, D gene, V gene, CDR3 length, clone size, CDR3 DNA, CDR3 protein. D genes are given only for firm matches. For some rows the clone size is stated as once, few or many, or as a class when expanded; others skip it.

TRBJ1-4	TRBD1	TRBV12-3/TRBV12-4	16	few	TGTGCCAGCATAGGGGGGACAGTCACAACTAATGAAAAACTGTTTTTT	CASIGGTVTTNEKLFF
TRBJ2-1	.	TRBV11-2	17	.	TGTGCCAGCAGCTTAGGGGACGCGGGTGGCTCCTACAATGAGCAGTTCTTC	CASSLGDAGGSYNEQFF
TRBJ1-2	.	TRBV4-1	15	few	TGCGCCAGCAGCCAAGAAGGGGGTCGAGGAGAAGGCTACACCTTC	CASSQEGGRGEGYTF
TRBJ1-4	TRBD1	TRBV7-8	20	.	TGTGCCAGCAGCTTAGCACCGCAGACAGGGGAAGGGGCAACTAATGAAAAACTGTTTTTT	CASSLAPQTGEGATNEKLFF
TRBJ2-3	.	TRBV5-6	15	few	TGTGCCAGCAGCTCGGGGGTTTTACACACAGATACGCAGTATTTT	CASSSGVLHTDTQYF
TRBJ2-7	.	TRBV27	14	.	TGTGCCAGCAGTGCCGGGACGCGGGGCTACGAGCAGTACTTC	CASSAGTRGYEQYF
TRBJ2-5	.	TRBV25-1	12	few	TGTGCCAGCAGTGAATATGATGAGACCCAGTACTTC	CASSEYDETQYF
TRBJ1-1	TRBD1	TRBV5-5	14	few	TGTGCCAGCAGTACAGGGGGCGGGAACACTGAAGCTTTCTTT	CASSTGGGNTEAFF
TRBJ1-5	.	TRBV9	15	.	TGTGCCAGCAACCCTGAGGGAGGGAACAATCAGCCCCAGCATTTT	CASNPEGGNNQPQHF
TRBJ2-5	TRBD1	TRBV12-3/TRBV12-4	14	.	TGTGCCAGCAGTTGGACAGGGGACCAAGAGACCCAGTACTTC	CASSWTGDQETQYF
TRBJ2-1	.	TRBV18	15	.	TGTGCCAGCTCACCTGGGAGTGGAGTCTACAATGAGCAGTTCTTC	CASSPGSGVYNEQFF
TRBJ2-1	.	TRBV6-5	14	.	TGTGCCAGCAGTTACTTCACAGGGGGGGATGAGCAGTTCTTC	CASSYFTGGDEQFF
TRBJ2-2	TRBD1	TRBV12-3/TRBV12-4	13	many	TGTGCCACGGGACAGAAGAACACCGGGGAGCTGTTTTTT	CATGQKNTGELFF
TRBJ2-3	TRBD2	TRBV27	19	.	TGTGCCAGCAGTTTAAAATGGACGGTAGGACTAGTTCAGGCAGATACGCAGTATTTT	CASSLKWTVGLVQADTQYF
TRBJ2-7	TRBD2	TRBV12-3/TRBV12-4	15	few	TGTGCCAGCAGTCTACTGGGGCGGGGGGGCCTCGAGCAGTACTTC	CASSLLGRGGLEQYF
TRBJ2-6	TRBD1	TRBV11-2	18	few	TGTGCCAGCAGCTCCAGGGACAGCCTCCTCTCTGGGGCCAACGTCCTGACTTTC	CASSSRDSLLSGANVLTF
TRBJ2-2	.	TRBV29-1	12	.	TGCAGCGTTGAAGATATCACCGGGGAGCTGTTTTTT	CSVEDITGELFF
TRBJ2-2	TRBD1	TRBV7-8	17	.	TGTGCCAGCAGCGCGAGAAGCCAGGGGGCAAGTCCCGGGGAGCTGTTTTTT	CASSARSQGASPGELFF
TRBJ1-4	TRBD1	TRBV27	15	many	TGTGCCAGCACCTTCTTAGGACAGGAGAATGAAAAACTGTTTTTT	CASTFLGQENEKLFF
TRBJ1-1	.	TRBV11-2	15	.	TGTGCCAGCAGCTCCCAGGGGATGGGGAACACTGAAGCTTTCTTT	CASSSQGMGNTEAFF
TRBJ1-6	.	TRBV11-2	16	.	TGTGCCAGCAGCCTCCAAATGATCTCCTATAATTCACCCCTCCACTTT	CASSLQMISYNSPLHF
TRBJ1-4	.	TRBV4-1	15	few	TGCGCCAGCAGCCAAGATCGAACTCAAACTGAAAAACTGTTTTTT	CASSQDRTQTEKLFF
TRBJ2-1	TRBD1	TRBV28	16	once	TGTGCCAGCAGTTTACTGGACAGGGGAACCCAAGAGACCCAGTTCTTC	CASSLLDRGTQETQFF
TRBJ2-1	.	TRBV6-1	17	few	TGTGCCAGACAAATCCCGGGACTCAACGAGGTAGAAAATGAGCAGTTCTTC	CARQIPGLNEVENEQFF
TRBJ1-6	.	TRBV7-9	14	.	TGTGCCAGCAGGGACTGGGGGGTTGATTCACCCCTCCACTTT	CASRDWGVDSPLHF
TRBJ2-1	.	TRBV27	13	few	TGTGCCAGCAGTCTAGACGCCGCAAATGAGCAGTTCTTC	CASSLDAANEQFF
TRBJ2-2	TRBD1	TRBV4-2	17	few	TGTGCCAGCAGCCCCTACACGGACAGGGGTGACACCGGGGAGCTGTTTTTT	CASSPYTDRGDTGELFF
TRBJ2-1	.	TRBV27	15	few	TGTGCCAGCAGCCCCCTGGCAAGGACAGACGTGGAGCAGTTCTTC	CASSPLARTDVEQFF
TRBJ2-5	TRBD2	TRBV12-3/TRBV12-4	14	few	TGTGCCAGCAGGGGCGGGGGGGCCTGGGAGACCCAGTACTTC	CASRGGGAWETQYF
TRBJ2-5	TRBD1	TRBV13	15	few	TGTGCCAGCAGCTTAGGGGGGACAGCACAAGAGACCCAGTACTTC	CASSLGGTAQETQYF